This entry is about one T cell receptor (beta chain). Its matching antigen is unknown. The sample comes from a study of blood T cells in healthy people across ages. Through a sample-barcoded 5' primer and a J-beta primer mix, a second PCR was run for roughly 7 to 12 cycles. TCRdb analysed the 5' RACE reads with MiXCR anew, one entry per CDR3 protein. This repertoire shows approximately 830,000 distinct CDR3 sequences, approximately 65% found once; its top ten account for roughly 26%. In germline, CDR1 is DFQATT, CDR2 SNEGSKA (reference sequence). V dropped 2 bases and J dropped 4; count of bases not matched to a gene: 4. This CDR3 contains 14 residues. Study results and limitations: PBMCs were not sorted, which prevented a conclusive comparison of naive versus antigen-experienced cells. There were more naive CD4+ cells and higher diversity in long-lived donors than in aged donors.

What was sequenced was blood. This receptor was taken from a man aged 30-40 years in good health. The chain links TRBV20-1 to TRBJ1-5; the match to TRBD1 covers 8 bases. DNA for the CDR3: TGCAGTGCTAGACCGAGACAGGGGAATCAGCCCCAGCATTTT. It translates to CSARPRQGNQPQHF.